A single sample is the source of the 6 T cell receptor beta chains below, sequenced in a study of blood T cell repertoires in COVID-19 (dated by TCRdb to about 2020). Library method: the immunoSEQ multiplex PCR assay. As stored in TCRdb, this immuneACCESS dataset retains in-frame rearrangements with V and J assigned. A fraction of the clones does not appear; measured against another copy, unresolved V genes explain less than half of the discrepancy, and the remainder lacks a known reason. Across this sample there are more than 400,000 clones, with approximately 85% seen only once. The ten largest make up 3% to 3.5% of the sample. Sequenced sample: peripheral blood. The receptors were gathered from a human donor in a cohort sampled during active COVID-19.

The CDR3 sequence is CASGKGQGEETQYF. CDR3 in DNA: TGTGCCAGCGGAAAGGGACAGGGAGAAGAGACCCAGTACTTC. The chain couples TRBV11-3 to TRBJ2-5; TRBD1 matches at 9 bases. CDR1 is SGHNT and CDR2 is YENEEA in the germline V gene. Losses at the gene ends were 8 bases for V and 3 bases for J; bases not matched to a gene: 7. The CDR3 has 14 residues.

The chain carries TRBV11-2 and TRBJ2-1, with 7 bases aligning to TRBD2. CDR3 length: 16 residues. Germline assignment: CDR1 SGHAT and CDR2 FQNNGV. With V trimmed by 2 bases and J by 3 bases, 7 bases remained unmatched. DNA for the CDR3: TGTGCCAGCAGCTTAAATATACTAGCGTTCTACAATGAGCAGTTCTTC. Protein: CASSLNILAFYNEQFF.

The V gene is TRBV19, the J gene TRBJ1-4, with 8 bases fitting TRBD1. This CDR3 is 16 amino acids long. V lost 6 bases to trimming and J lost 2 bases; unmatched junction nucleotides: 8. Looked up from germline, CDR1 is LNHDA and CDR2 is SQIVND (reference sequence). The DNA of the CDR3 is TGTGCCAGTAGAGACAGGGGTGCGGTCACTAATGAAAAACTGTTTTTT. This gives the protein CASRDRGAVTNEKLFF. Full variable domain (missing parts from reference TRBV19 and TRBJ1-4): DGGITQSPKYLFRKEGQNVTLSCEQNLNHDAMYWYRQDPGQGLRLIYYSQIVNDFQKGDIAEGYSVSREKKESFPLTVTSAQKNPTAFYLCASRDRGAVTNEKLFFGSGTQLSVL.

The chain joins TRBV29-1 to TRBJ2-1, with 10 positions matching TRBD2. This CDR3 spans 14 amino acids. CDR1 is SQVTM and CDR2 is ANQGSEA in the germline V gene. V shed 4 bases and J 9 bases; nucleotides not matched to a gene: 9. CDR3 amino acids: CSVGELAGTREQFF. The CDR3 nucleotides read TGCAGCGTTGGAGAACTAGCGGGAACTCGTGAGCAGTTCTTC.

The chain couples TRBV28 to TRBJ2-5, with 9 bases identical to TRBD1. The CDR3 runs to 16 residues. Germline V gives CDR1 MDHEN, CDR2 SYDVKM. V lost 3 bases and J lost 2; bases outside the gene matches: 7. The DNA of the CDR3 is TGTGCCAGCAGTTTGGACCCCGGGACAGGGCAAGAGACCCAGTACTTC. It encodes CASSLDPGTGQETQYF.

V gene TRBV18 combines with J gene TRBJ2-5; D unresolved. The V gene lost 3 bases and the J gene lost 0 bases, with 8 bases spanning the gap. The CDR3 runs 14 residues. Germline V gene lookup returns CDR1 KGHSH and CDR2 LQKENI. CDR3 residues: CASSPGGNQETQYF. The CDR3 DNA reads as TGTGCCAGCTCACCTGGCGGTAACCAAGAGACCCAGTACTTC.